This T cell receptor beta chain is from a study of shared T cell receptors in the human thymus. Only in-frame clones appear in the TCRdb table, and some are missing; sequencing was by immunoSEQ multiplex PCR. The data hold approximately 400,000 clones, with approximately 95% observed a single time. This CDR3 spans 15 amino acids. V lost 3 bases to trimming and J lost 2 bases, with 12 bases between them. CDR1 and CDR2 (germline): LNHNV, YYDKDF (reference sequence). The sample comprised thymocytes. The TCR comes from a human donor. The chain combines TRBV15 with TRBJ2-3; D is ambiguous. The CDR3 coding sequence is TGTGCCACCAGCAGGGACCTCATCCCCACAGATACGCAGTATTTT. It specifies CATSRDLIPTDTQYF.